The T cell receptor beta chain under discussion was sequenced for a study of blood T cell repertoires in COVID-19. About the research overall: Researchers got acute and convalescent COVID-19 samples from the United States, Italy and Spain. Sample material is recorded as cDNA or gDNA derived from T cells, B-cell-depleted T cells, or PBMCs.

Original analysis: Nucleated cell counts were estimated from reference gene primer amplification. Here immunoSEQ multiplex PCR was the method, and the copy in TCRdb shows in-frame clones only, minus some. That table furnishes V, J and clone size, whereas the DNA furnished D and trimming. Counted here are approximately 92,000 clones, around 81% occurring once; the ten biggest clones make up about 4%. The clonotype originates from a man aged 60-69 years with acute or convalescent COVID-19. Specimen: peripheral blood.

CDR3 sequence: CASSSYGGEQYV. As DNA, the CDR3 is TGTGCCAGCAGCTCCTACGGGGGTGAGCAGTACGTC. This rearrangement joins TRBV5-5 to TRBJ2-7; a possible D gene is TRBD2 (6 bases). This CDR3 is 12 amino acids long. The germline gives CDR1 SGHKS, CDR2 YYEKEE (reference sequence). The V gene lost 3 bases and the J gene lost 7 bases, with 11 bases spanning the gap.